These T cell receptor beta chains were read from a single sample in a study of cytomegalovirus exposure and HLA in healthy donors. Produced via immunoSEQ multiplex PCR; TCRdb's table is partial and in-frame only. The sample holds about 98,000 clones, 65% to 80% seen once. Input material: PBMCs. Receptor source: a human donor in good health. The CDR3 runs from the conserved cysteine through the conserved F or W. Each record gives: V gene, D gene, CDR3 length, J gene, clone size, CDR3 protein, CDR3 DNA. The D gene is left open where the match is weak. Size is stated for part of the rows, as once, few or many counts, or as a class when the clone is expanded.

v_call: TRBV27; d_call: TRBD2; cdr3_length: 19; j_call: TRBJ2-1; clone_size: -; cdr3_aa: CASSPLAGETLTRYNEQFF; cdr3_nt: TGTGCCAGCAGTCCCCTGGCGGGGGAAACCTTAACTCGCTACAATGAGCAGTTCTTC
v_call: TRBV6-1; d_call: TRBD1; cdr3_length: 14; j_call: TRBJ2-2; clone_size: few; cdr3_aa: CASSRTGDTGELFF; cdr3_nt: TGTGCCAGCAGCAGGACAGGAGACACCGGGGAGCTGTTTTTT
v_call: TRBV9; d_call: TRBD1; cdr3_length: 14; j_call: TRBJ2-1; clone_size: -; cdr3_aa: CASSERVQGHEQFF; cdr3_nt: TGTGCCAGCAGCGAGCGAGTACAGGGGCATGAGCAGTTCTTC
v_call: TRBV19; d_call: TRBD2; cdr3_length: 13; j_call: TRBJ2-7; clone_size: -; cdr3_aa: CASSVAGGNEQYF; cdr3_nt: TGTGCCAGCTCAGTAGCGGGGGGGAACGAGCAGTACTTC
v_call: TRBV4-3; d_call: -; cdr3_length: 15; j_call: TRBJ2-7; clone_size: few; cdr3_aa: CASSQIPTGPYEQYF; cdr3_nt: TGCGCCAGCAGCCAAATCCCGACAGGTCCATACGAGCAGTACTTC
v_call: TRBV5-1; d_call: TRBD2; cdr3_length: 15; j_call: TRBJ2-2; clone_size: -; cdr3_aa: CASSLWEGQDGELFF; cdr3_nt: TGCGCCAGCAGCTTATGGGAGGGGCAGGACGGGGAGCTGTTTTTT
v_call: TRBV2; d_call: TRBD2; cdr3_length: 14; j_call: TRBJ2-5; clone_size: -; cdr3_aa: CASSGGLAGETQYF; cdr3_nt: TGTGCCAGCAGTGGGGGACTAGCAGGAGAGACCCAGTACTTC
v_call: TRBV19; d_call: -; cdr3_length: 12; j_call: TRBJ1-5; clone_size: -; cdr3_aa: CASNEGGEPQHF; cdr3_nt: TGTGCCAGTAACGAGGGCGGAGAGCCCCAGCATTTT
v_call: TRBV19; d_call: -; cdr3_length: 17; j_call: TRBJ1-5; clone_size: -; cdr3_aa: CASSSGQNFNSNQPQHF; cdr3_nt: TGTGCCAGTAGTAGTGGGCAGAACTTCAATAGCAATCAGCCCCAGCATTTT
v_call: TRBV7-9; d_call: TRBD1; cdr3_length: 19; j_call: TRBJ2-7; clone_size: -; cdr3_aa: CASSQLGTSRDSKTYEQYF; cdr3_nt: TGTGCCAGCAGCCAACTGGGAACGTCCCGGGACAGTAAGACCTACGAGCAGTACTTC
v_call: TRBV6-6; d_call: -; cdr3_length: 15; j_call: TRBJ2-7; clone_size: few; cdr3_aa: CASRGLGGLTYEQYF; cdr3_nt: TGTGCCAGCAGGGGACTCGGGGGGCTTACCTACGAGCAGTACTTC
v_call: TRBV12-5; d_call: -; cdr3_length: 15; j_call: TRBJ2-7; clone_size: once; cdr3_aa: CASGLGGRNSYEQYF; cdr3_nt: TGTGCTAGTGGTTTGGGTGGGAGAAACTCCTACGAGCAGTACTTC
v_call: TRBV7-9; d_call: -; cdr3_length: 18; j_call: TRBJ1-3; clone_size: once; cdr3_aa: CASSLVGRGLYSGNTIYF; cdr3_nt: TGTGCCAGCAGCTTAGTTGGGCGTGGCCTCTACTCTGGAAACACCATATATTTT
v_call: TRBV5-5; d_call: -; cdr3_length: 14; j_call: TRBJ1-1; clone_size: -; cdr3_aa: CASSWGGLNTEAFF; cdr3_nt: TGTGCCAGCAGTTGGGGGGGACTGAACACTGAAGCTTTCTTT
v_call: TRBV25-1; d_call: TRBD1; cdr3_length: 15; j_call: TRBJ2-2; clone_size: few; cdr3_aa: CASSVRDRGFGELFF; cdr3_nt: TGTGCCAGCAGTGTCCGGGACAGGGGTTTCGGGGAGCTGTTTTTT
v_call: TRBV4-3; d_call: -; cdr3_length: 17; j_call: TRBJ2-1; clone_size: -; cdr3_aa: CASSQGATGGPLNEQFF; cdr3_nt: TGCGCCAGCAGCCAAGGAGCAACCGGAGGGCCGTTAAATGAGCAGTTCTTC
v_call: TRBV5-8; d_call: -; cdr3_length: 13; j_call: TRBJ2-5; clone_size: -; cdr3_aa: CASSLKRQETQYF; cdr3_nt: TGTGCCAGCAGCTTGAAGCGGCAAGAGACCCAGTACTTC
v_call: TRBV9; d_call: TRBD2; cdr3_length: 15; j_call: TRBJ2-7; clone_size: -; cdr3_aa: CASSPTAAGTFEQYF; cdr3_nt: TGTGCCAGCAGCCCCACTGCAGCGGGGACCTTCGAGCAGTACTTC
v_call: TRBV7-9; d_call: -; cdr3_length: 15; j_call: TRBJ1-1; clone_size: -; cdr3_aa: CASSFQSGGDTEAFF; cdr3_nt: TGTGCCAGCAGCTTCCAATCGGGGGGAGACACTGAAGCTTTCTTT
v_call: TRBV9; d_call: -; cdr3_length: 11; j_call: TRBJ1-1; clone_size: -; cdr3_aa: CASSADSGAFF; cdr3_nt: TGTGCCAGCAGCGCCGACAGTGGAGCTTTCTTT
v_call: TRBV19; d_call: -; cdr3_length: 11; j_call: TRBJ1-5; clone_size: few; cdr3_aa: CASHEHQPQHF; cdr3_nt: TGTGCCAGCCACGAGCATCAGCCCCAGCATTTT